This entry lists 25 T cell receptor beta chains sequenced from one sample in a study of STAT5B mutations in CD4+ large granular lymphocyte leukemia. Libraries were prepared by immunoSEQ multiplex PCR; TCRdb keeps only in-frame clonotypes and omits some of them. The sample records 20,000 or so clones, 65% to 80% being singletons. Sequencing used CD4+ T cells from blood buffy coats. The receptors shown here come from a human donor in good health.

The CDR3 is CSAYDNYGYTF. CDR3 in DNA: TGCAGTGCGTACGACAACTATGGCTACACCTTC. The chain joins TRBV20-1 to TRBJ1-2, with D uncertain. The germline V gene has CDR1 DFQATT and CDR2 SNEGSKA (reference sequence). This CDR3 has 11 residues. Trimming cost V 6 bases and J 2 bases, with 7 bases left between them.

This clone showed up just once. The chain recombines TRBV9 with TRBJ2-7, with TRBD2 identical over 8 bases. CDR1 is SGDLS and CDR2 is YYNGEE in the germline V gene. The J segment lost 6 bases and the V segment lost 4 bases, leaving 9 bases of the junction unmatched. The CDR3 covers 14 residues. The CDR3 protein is CASSLGTRDGEQYF. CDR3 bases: TGTGCCAGCAGCCTCGGGACTAGGGACGGCGAGCAGTACTTC.

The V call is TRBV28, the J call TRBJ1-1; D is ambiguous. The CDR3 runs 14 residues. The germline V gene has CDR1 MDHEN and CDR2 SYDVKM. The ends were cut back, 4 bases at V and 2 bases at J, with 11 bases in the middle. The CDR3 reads CASSSPGSNTEAFF. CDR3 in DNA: TGTGCCAGCAGTTCTCCCGGGAGCAACACTGAAGCTTTCTTT.

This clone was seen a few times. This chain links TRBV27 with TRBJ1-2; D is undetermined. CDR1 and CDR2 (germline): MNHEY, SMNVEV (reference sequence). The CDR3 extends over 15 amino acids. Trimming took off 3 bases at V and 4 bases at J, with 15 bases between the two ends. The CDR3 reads CASSFTDADVYGYTF. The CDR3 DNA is TGTGCCAGCAGTTTTACGGACGCAGATGTCTATGGCTACACCTTC.

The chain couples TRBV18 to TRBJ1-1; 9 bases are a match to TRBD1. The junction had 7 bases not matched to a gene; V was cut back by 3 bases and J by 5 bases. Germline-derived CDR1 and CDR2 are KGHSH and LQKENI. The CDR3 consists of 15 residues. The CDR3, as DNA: TGTGCCAGCTCACCCAGTTGGACAGGGGAAACTGAAGCTTTCTTT. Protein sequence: CASSPSWTGETEAFF.

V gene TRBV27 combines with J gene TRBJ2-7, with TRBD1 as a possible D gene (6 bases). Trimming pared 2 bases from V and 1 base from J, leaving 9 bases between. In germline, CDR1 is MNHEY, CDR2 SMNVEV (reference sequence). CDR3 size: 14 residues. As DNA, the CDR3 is TGTGCCAGCAGTTTAGCAGGGGAATCCTACGAGCAGTACTTC. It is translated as CASSLAGESYEQYF.

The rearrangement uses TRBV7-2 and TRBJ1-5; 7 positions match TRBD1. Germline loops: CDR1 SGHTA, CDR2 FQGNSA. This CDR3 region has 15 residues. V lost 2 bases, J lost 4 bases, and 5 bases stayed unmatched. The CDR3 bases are TGTGCCAGCAGCTTATGGGGACAGCTAAATCAGCCCCAGCATTTT. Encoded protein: CASSLWGQLNQPQHF.

The CDR3 region has the DNA TGTGCCAGCAGTGGGACTAGCGGATTCACACGGGAGCAGTACTTC. Its translation is CASSGTSGFTREQYF. The chain has TRBV6-1 and TRBJ2-7; 10 bases are shared with TRBD2. The V gene end was trimmed by 4 bases and the J gene end by 7 bases; junction bases not matched to a gene: 10. Germline lookup yields CDR1 MNHNS and CDR2 SASEGT. The CDR3 covers 15 residues.

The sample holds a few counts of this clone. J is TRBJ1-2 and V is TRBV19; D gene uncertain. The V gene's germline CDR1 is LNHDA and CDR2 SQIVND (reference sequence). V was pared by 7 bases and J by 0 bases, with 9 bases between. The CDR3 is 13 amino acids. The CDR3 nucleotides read TGTGCCAGTACGAAGGGAGCTAACTATGGCTACACCTTC. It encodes CASTKGANYGYTF.

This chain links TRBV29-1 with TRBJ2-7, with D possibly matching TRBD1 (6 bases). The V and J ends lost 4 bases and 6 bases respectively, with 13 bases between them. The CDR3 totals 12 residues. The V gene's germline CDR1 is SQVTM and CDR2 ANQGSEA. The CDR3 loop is CSVGTQGVEQYF. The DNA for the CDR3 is TGCAGCGTTGGGACACAGGGAGTCGAGCAGTACTTC.

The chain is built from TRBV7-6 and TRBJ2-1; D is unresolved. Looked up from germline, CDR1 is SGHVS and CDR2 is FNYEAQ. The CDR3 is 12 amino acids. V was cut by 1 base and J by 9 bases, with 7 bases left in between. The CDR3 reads CASSLVVGEQFF. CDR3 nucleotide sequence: TGTGCCAGCAGCTTAGTTGTAGGTGAGCAGTTCTTC.

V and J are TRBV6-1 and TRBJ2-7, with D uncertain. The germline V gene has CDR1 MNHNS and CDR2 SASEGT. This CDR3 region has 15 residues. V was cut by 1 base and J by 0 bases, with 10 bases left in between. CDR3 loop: CASSEEYHSSYEQYF. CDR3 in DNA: TGTGCCAGCAGTGAAGAGTATCACAGCTCCTACGAGCAGTACTTC.

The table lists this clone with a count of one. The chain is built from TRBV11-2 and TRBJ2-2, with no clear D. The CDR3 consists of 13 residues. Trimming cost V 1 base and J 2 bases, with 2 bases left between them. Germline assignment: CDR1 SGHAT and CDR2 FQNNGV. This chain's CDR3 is CASSLVNTGELFF. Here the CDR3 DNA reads TGTGCCAGCAGCTTAGTCAACACCGGGGAGCTGTTTTTT.

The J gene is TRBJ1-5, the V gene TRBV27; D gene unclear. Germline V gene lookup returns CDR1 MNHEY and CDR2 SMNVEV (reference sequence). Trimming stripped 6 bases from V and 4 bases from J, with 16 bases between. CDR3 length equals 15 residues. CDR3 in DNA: TGTGCCAGCAGCCCGGCCGGACGGATAAATCAGCCCCAGCATTTT. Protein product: CASSPAGRINQPQHF.

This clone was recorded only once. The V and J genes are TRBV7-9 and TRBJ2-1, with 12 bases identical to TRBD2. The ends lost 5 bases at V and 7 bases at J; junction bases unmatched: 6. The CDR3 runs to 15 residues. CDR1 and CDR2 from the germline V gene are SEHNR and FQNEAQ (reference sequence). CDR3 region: CASSETSGSGNEQFF. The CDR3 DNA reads TGTGCCAGCAGCGAGACTAGCGGGAGTGGTAATGAGCAGTTCTTC.

CDR3 nucleotides: TGCGCCAGCAGCCAAGATGTAACCCGACAGGGAGGTTCCTACGAGCAGTACTTC. This codes for CASSQDVTRQGGSYEQYF. The chain employs TRBV4-1 and TRBJ2-7, with a tentative D call TRBD1 (7 bases). CDR1 is MGHRA, CDR2 YSYEKL, per germline. V was pared by 0 bases and J by 1 base, with 19 bases between. The CDR3 is 18 residues long.

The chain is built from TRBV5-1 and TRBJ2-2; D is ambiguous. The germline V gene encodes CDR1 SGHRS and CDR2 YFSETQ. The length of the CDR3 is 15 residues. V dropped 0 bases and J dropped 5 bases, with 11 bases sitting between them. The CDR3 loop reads CASSLGVVGTGELFF. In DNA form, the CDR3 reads TGCGCCAGCAGCTTGGGAGTCGTCGGGACCGGGGAGCTGTTTTTT. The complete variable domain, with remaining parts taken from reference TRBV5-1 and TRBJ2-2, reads KAGVTQTPRYLIKTRGQQVTLSCSPISGHRSVSWYQQTPGQGLQFLFEYFSETQRNKGNFPGRFSGRQFSNSRSEMNVSTLELGDSALYLCASSLGVVGTGELFFGEGSRLTVL.

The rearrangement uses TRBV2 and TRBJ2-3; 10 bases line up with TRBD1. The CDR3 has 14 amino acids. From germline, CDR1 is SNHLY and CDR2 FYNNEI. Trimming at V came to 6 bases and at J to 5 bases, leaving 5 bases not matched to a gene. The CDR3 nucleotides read TGTGCCAGCAGACCGACAGGGGGCAAAGATACGCAGTATTTT. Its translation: CASRPTGGKDTQYF.

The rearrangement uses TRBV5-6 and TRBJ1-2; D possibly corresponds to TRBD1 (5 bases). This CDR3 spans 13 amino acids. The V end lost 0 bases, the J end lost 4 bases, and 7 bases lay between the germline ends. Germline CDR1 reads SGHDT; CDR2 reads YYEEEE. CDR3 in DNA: TGTGCCAGCAGCTTGGGGGACGGCTATGGCTACACCTTC. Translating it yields CASSLGDGYGYTF.

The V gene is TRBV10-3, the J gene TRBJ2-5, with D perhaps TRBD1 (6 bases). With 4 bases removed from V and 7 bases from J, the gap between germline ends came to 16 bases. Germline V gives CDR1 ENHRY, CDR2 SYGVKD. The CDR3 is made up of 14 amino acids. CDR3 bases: TGTGCCATCAGTGGTACGACAGGTGAAGGGACCCAGTACTTC. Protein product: CAISGTTGEGTQYF.

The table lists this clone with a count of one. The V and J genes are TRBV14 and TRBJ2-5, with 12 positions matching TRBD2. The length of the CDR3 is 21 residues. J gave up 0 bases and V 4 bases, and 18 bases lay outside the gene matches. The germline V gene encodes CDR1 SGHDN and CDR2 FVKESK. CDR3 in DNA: TGTGCCAGCAGCCTCCTAGCCCGGACTAGCGGGGAAGTAAGGTACCAAGAGACCCAGTACTTC. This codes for CASSLLARTSGEVRYQETQYF.

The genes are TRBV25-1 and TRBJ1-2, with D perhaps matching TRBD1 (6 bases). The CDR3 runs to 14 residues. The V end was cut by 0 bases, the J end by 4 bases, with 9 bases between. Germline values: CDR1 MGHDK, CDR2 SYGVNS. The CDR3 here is CASSEYTGAYGYTF. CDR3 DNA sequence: TGTGCCAGCAGTGAATATACGGGGGCCTATGGCTACACCTTC.

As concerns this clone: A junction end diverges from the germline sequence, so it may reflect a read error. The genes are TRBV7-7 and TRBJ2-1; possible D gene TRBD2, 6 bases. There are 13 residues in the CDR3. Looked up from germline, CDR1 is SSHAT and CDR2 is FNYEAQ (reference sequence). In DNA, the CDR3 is TGTGCTAGCAGCTCCCGGCGGGGCAATGAGCAGTTCTTC. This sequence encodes CASSSRRGNEQFF.

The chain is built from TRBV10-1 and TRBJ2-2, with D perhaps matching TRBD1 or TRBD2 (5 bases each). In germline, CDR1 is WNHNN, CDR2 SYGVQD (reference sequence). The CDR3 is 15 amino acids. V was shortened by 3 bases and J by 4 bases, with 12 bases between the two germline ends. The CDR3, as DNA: TGCGCCAGCAGTGACGGGGTGGGGGTCACCGGGGAGCTGTTTTTT. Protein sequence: CASSDGVGVTGELFF.

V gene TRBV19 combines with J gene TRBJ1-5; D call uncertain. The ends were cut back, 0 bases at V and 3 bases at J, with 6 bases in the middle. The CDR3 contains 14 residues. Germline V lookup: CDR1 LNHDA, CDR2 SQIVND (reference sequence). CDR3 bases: TGTGCCAGTAGTATAGAGCGTCACAATCAGCCCCAGCATTTT. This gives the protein CASSIERHNQPQHF.